A selection of T cell receptor beta chains follows, all from one sample in a study of shared clonotypes between healthy human individuals. The protocol was immunoSEQ multiplex PCR, while the TCRdb copy is restricted to in-frame clones and leaves out a portion. The sample lists 2 million to 2.5 million clones, approximately 94% occurring once. The sequenced sample consisted of naive CD4+ T cells sorted from blood. These receptors originate from a man between 18 and 29 years old in good health. CDR3s include the opening cysteine and the closing phenylalanine or tryptophan. Each record gives: D gene, clone size, J gene, V gene, CDR3 DNA, CDR3 protein. The D gene is left open where the match is weak. Where a row states a size, it is once, few, many or the class of an expanded clone; other rows omit it.

NA | NA | TRBJ1-2 | TRBV29-1 | TGCAGCGTTGAAGATCACCCAGGGGAAGTCTATGGCTACACCTTC | CSVEDHPGEVYGYTF
NA | NA | TRBJ1-2 | TRBV27 | TGTGCCAGCAGTTTATTGGGGGGGGCCAACTATGGCTACACCTTC | CASSLLGGANYGYTF
TRBD2 | once | TRBJ2-2 | TRBV7-2 | TGTGCCAGCAGCCAGAGACTAGCGGGAGGCGCCGGGGAGCTGTTTTTT | CASSQRLAGGAGELFF
NA | NA | TRBJ1-6 | TRBV5-4 | TGTGCCAGCAGCTTCCCAGGGAAAAAGGGTGATAATTCACCCCTCCACTTT | CASSFPGKKGDNSPLHF
NA | NA | TRBJ1-2 | TRBV2 | TGTGCCAGCAGTGCACAGGGTTATGGCTACACCTTC | CASSAQGYGYTF
TRBD1 | NA | TRBJ2-7 | TRBV10-3 | TGTGCCATCGGACAGGCTAGCTCCTACGAGCAGTACTTC | CAIGQASSYEQYF
NA | NA | TRBJ2-3 | TRBV5-4 | TGTGCCAGCGGGGAGGGGGGCACAGATACGCAGTATTTT | CASGEGGTDTQYF
TRBD1 | NA | TRBJ1-1 | TRBV5-6 | TGTGCCAGCAGCTCCAGGGGGATTCAGACTGAAGCTTTCTTT | CASSSRGIQTEAFF
NA | NA | TRBJ1-5 | TRBV6-5 | TGTGCCAGCAGTTCGGGGACTCAGCCCCAGCATTTT | CASSSGTQPQHF
NA | NA | TRBJ1-1 | TRBV10-3 | TGTGCCATCAGTGAGTCTTCGGGACGAACTGAAGCTTTCTTT | CAISESSGRTEAFF
TRBD1 | once | TRBJ1-4 | TRBV19 | TGTGCCAGTAGTATGCAGCGGGACAGGGGGTATGAAAAACTGTTTTTT | CASSMQRDRGYEKLFF
TRBD1 | NA | TRBJ1-6 | TRBV30 | TGTGCCTGGAGTGCCTTAGACAGGGGCCTGTTCTCACCCCTCCACTTT | CAWSALDRGLFSPLHF
NA | few | TRBJ1-3 | TRBV4-3 | TGCGCCAGCAGCTACGACAGGGGAAACACCATATATTTT | CASSYDRGNTIYF
NA | NA | TRBJ2-7 | TRBV19 | TGTGCCAGTAGTATAGATCGAGACAGGAGCTCCTACGAGCAGTACTTC | CASSIDRDRSSYEQYF
NA | NA | TRBJ2-5 | TRBV11-2 | TGTGCCAGCAGCTTAGCCGCAGGGGGGCAGTACTTC | CASSLAAGGQYF
NA | NA | TRBJ1-1 | TRBV18 | TGTGCCAGCTCACCAATCCTTTCCGGAGTAGTGACTGAAGCTTTCTTT | CASSPILSGVVTEAFF
TRBD2 | NA | TRBJ2-4 | TRBV4-3 | TGCGCCAGCAGCCGGTCTAGCGGGATTTCAAACATTCAGTACTTC | CASSRSSGISNIQYF
NA | NA | TRBJ2-2 | TRBV6-1 | TGTGCCAGCACCCCGGTGGGGGCCGGGGAGCTGTTTTTT | CASTPVGAGELFF
NA | NA | TRBJ1-4 | TRBV14 | TGTGCCAGCAGCCAAGTAGCGCAGGCCCTTTCAACTAATGAAAAACTGTTTTTT | CASSQVAQALSTNEKLFF
TRBD2 | once | TRBJ2-5 | TRBV6-6 | TGTGCCAGCAGTTATAGCGGGGGCTTCCAAGAGACCCAGTACTTC | CASSYSGGFQETQYF
NA | NA | TRBJ1-2 | TRBV5-4 | TGTGCCAGCAGCGGAGCAGCATGGAACTATGGCTACACCTTC | CASSGAAWNYGYTF
TRBD2 | NA | TRBJ2-2 | TRBV7-9 | TGTGCCAGCAGCGGGGGTAGCGGGAGCGCTCCCGGGGAGCTGTTTTTT | CASSGGSGSAPGELFF
TRBD2 | NA | TRBJ2-7 | TRBV10-3 | TGTGCCATCAGTGAGAGGCTAGCGGGGCGCTACGAGCAGTACTTC | CAISERLAGRYEQYF
TRBD1 | NA | TRBJ1-5 | TRBV6-5 | TGTGCCAGCAGTGGGGACAGGTTTGGCAATCAGCCCCAGCATTTT | CASSGDRFGNQPQHF
TRBD1 | NA | TRBJ1-2 | TRBV6-5 | TGTGCCAGCAGTTACATTACAGGGGGCAAGGAGTATGGCTACACCTTC | CASSYITGGKEYGYTF
NA | NA | TRBJ2-2 | TRBV2 | TGTGCCAGCGGGGTCAGGGGATTCACCGGGGAGCTGTTTTTT | CASGVRGFTGELFF
NA | NA | TRBJ1-2 | TRBV6-5 | TGTGCCAGCAGGGGATCCCCCGGATCCTATGGCTACACCTTC | CASRGSPGSYGYTF
TRBD2 | NA | TRBJ2-5 | TRBV7-2 | TGTGCCAGCAGCTTAGCGCGGATACTAGCGGGGGCAGAGACCCAGTACTTC | CASSLARILAGAETQYF
TRBD2 | NA | TRBJ2-5 | TRBV5-8 | TGTGCCAGCAGCTTAATGACTAGCGGGGGGGAAGAGACCCAGTACTTC | CASSLMTSGGEETQYF
TRBD1 | NA | TRBJ1-6 | TRBV2 | TGTGCCAGCAGTGGGGACAGGAGCTCCTATAATTCACCCCTCCACTTT | CASSGDRSSYNSPLHF
TRBD1 | NA | TRBJ1-2 | TRBV29-1 | TGCAGCGTTGAAAGCGACAGGGGCTGGGATGGCTACACCTTC | CSVESDRGWDGYTF
NA | NA | TRBJ1-4 | TRBV6-1 | TGTGCCAGCAGTGCCGACGGGACCTGGGGTGAAAAACTGTTTTTT | CASSADGTWGEKLFF
NA | NA | TRBJ2-7 | TRBV7-2 | TGTGCCAGCAGCTTATTCGGGGAAGGGGGCGAGCAGTACTTC | CASSLFGEGGEQYF
TRBD1 | NA | TRBJ1-4 | TRBV29-1 | TGCAGCGTCCGCCCGTCAGGGGGCTCGAATGAAAAACTGTTTTTT | CSVRPSGGSNEKLFF
NA | NA | TRBJ2-5 | TRBV6-6 | TGTGCCAGCAGTTACGGACAATATGAGACCCAGTACTTC | CASSYGQYETQYF
TRBD1 | NA | TRBJ2-2 | TRBV9 | TGTGCCAGCAGCGTAGGAGGACAGGGGCACACCGGGGAGCTGTTTTTT | CASSVGGQGHTGELFF
NA | once | TRBJ1-5 | TRBV19 | TGTGCCAGTAGTATAGAACCCGATCAGCCCCAGCATTTT | CASSIEPDQPQHF
NA | NA | TRBJ2-2 | TRBV21-1 | TGTGCCAGCAGCAAAAGGGGGCTGGGGTCGGACACCGGGGAGCTGTTTTTT | CASSKRGLGSDTGELFF
TRBD1 | NA | TRBJ1-1 | TRBV29-1 | TGCAGCGTTGCCGGGACAGTGAACACTGAAGCTTTCTTT | CSVAGTVNTEAFF
TRBD2 | NA | TRBJ2-1 | TRBV6-5 | TGTGCCAGCAGTACCAGCGGGGGGGCATATAATGAGCAGTTCTTC | CASSTSGGAYNEQFF
TRBD2 | NA | TRBJ2-3 | TRBV27 | TGTGCCAGCAGTTTTACTAGCGGGGGCGCGACAGATACGCAGTATTTT | CASSFTSGGATDTQYF
TRBD2 | NA | TRBJ2-1 | TRBV6-6 | TGTGCCAGCAGTCTTCGAGCGGGAGATTCTATAGGTGAGCAGTTCTTC | CASSLRAGDSIGEQFF
NA | few | TRBJ1-2 | TRBV15 | TGTGCCACCAGCAGAGTAGGTGTCTATGGCTACACCTTC | CATSRVGVYGYTF
NA | NA | TRBJ1-2 | TRBV30 | TGTGCCTGGAGTGCCCGGGCTCATGGCTACACCTTC | CAWSARAHGYTF
TRBD1 | NA | TRBJ2-2 | TRBV29-1 | TGCAGCGTTACCGAAATTGGGACAGGGAACACCGGGGAGCTGTTTTTT | CSVTEIGTGNTGELFF
NA | NA | TRBJ2-1 | TRBV11-3 | TGTGCCAGCAGCTTAGGGGGGTACAATGAGCAGTTCTTC | CASSLGGYNEQFF
NA | NA | TRBJ2-1 | TRBV30 | TGTGCCTGGATTGGAAGCGGTTCCTACAATGAGCAGTTCTTC | CAWIGSGSYNEQFF
TRBD2 | NA | TRBJ2-7 | TRBV5-1 | TGCGCCAGCAGCTTGCTTGCTAGCGGGAGTCACGAGCAGTACTTC | CASSLLASGSHEQYF
NA | NA | TRBJ2-5 | TRBV29-1 | TGCAGCGTTGCCGATCTAGAAACCCAGTACTTC | CSVADLETQYF
NA | NA | TRBJ1-3 | TRBV6-6 | TGTGCCAGCAGCCTGGCAGGGGACTCTGGAAACACCATATATTTT | CASSLAGDSGNTIYF
NA | NA | TRBJ1-4 | TRBV30 | TGTGCCTGGAGTGTGACGAATGAAAAACTGTTTTTT | CAWSVTNEKLFF
TRBD2 | NA | TRBJ2-7 | TRBV7-2 | TGTGCCTCCAAGAAGGGAGCGGGGCCCTACGAGCAGTACTTC | CASKKGAGPYEQYF
TRBD2 | NA | TRBJ2-5 | TRBV5-1 | TGCGCCAGCAGCATTGGACTAGACCAAGAGACCCAGTACTTC | CASSIGLDQETQYF
NA | NA | TRBJ1-1 | TRBV11-1 | TGTGCCAGCAGCTTAGCGGAGGGGATGAACACTGAAGCTTTCTTT | CASSLAEGMNTEAFF
NA | NA | TRBJ2-7 | TRBV28 | TGTGCCAGCAGCGCCGGGACACCTGTCTACGAGCAGTACTTC | CASSAGTPVYEQYF
NA | NA | TRBJ2-3 | TRBV19 | TGTGCCAGTAGCCTGATACGGGTTAGCACAGATACGCAGTATTTT | CASSLIRVSTDTQYF
NA | NA | TRBJ1-1 | TRBV9 | TGTGCCAGCAGCGTAGACCCGGGGGTACCGAACACTGAAGCTTTCTTT | CASSVDPGVPNTEAFF